These 22 T cell receptor beta chains were sequenced from one sample in a study of blood T cell repertoires in COVID-19. Method: immunoSEQ multiplex PCR; TCRdb's copy keeps in-frame clones and lacks some. The sample includes around 100,000 clones, over 75% of them seen just once. The sequenced sample consisted of peripheral blood. These TCRs come from a man in his fifties with acute or convalescent COVID-19.

The CDR3 nucleotides read TGCGCCAGCAGCCAAGATACAGGTCTACAAGAGACCCAGTACTTC. Protein: CASSQDTGLQETQYF. The chain employs TRBV4-1 and TRBJ2-5; D is possibly TRBD1 (5 bases). Germline CDR1 and CDR2: MGHRA and YSYEKL. With 0 bases removed from V and 2 bases from J, the gap between germline ends came to 10 bases. The CDR3 totals 15 residues.

The J gene is TRBJ1-4, the V gene TRBV19, with 8 positions matching TRBD1. Germline V lookup: CDR1 LNHDA, CDR2 SQIVND (reference sequence). V dropped 5 bases and J dropped 7; count of bases not matched to a gene: 9. The CDR3 contains 15 residues. The CDR3 region is CASSLSGTGGEKLFF. The CDR3 nucleotides are TGTGCCAGTAGTCTATCCGGGACAGGCGGTGAAAAACTGTTTTTT.

The chain links TRBV19 to TRBJ2-1, with a weak D call TRBD2 (5 bases). Between the trimmed V and J ends, which lost 2 bases and 0 bases, there was a span of 14 bases. The CDR3 sequence is 17 residues long. CDR1 and CDR2 from the germline V gene are LNHDA and SQIVND (reference sequence). As DNA, the CDR3 is TGTGCCAGTAGTATATTCGGGTTAGGGAGCTCCTACAATGAGCAGTTCTTC. Encoded protein: CASSIFGLGSSYNEQFF.

Concerning this clone: This sample also contains other DNA sequences that code for the same CDR3. The V gene is TRBV10-3, the J gene TRBJ1-6; D remains ambiguous. Germline V lookup: CDR1 ENHRY, CDR2 SYGVKD. V was pared by 4 bases and J by 4 bases, with 5 bases between. The CDR3 sequence is 13 residues long. The CDR3 DNA sequence: TGTGCCATCAGTGGTCAGTATAATTCACCCCTCCACTTT. It specifies CAISGQYNSPLHF.

The J gene is TRBJ2-7, the V gene TRBV30, with D tentatively TRBD1 (6 bases). Germline-derived CDR1 and CDR2 are GTSNPN and SVGIG (reference sequence). The length of the CDR3 is 16 residues. V was cut by 2 bases and J by 6 bases, with 23 bases left in between. The CDR3 nucleotides are TGTGCCTGGAGTTCAACTCGAATTACAGGGTACGCCGAGCAGTACTTC. Translating it yields CAWSSTRITGYAEQYF.

The chain employs TRBV9 and TRBJ2-1, with 12 bases fitting TRBD2. The junction had 4 bases not matched to a gene; V was cut back by 0 bases and J by 3 bases. The CDR3 totals 17 residues. Germline-derived CDR1 and CDR2 are SGDLS and YYNGEE. CDR3 nucleotide sequence: TGTGCCAGCAGCGTAGGGCTAGCGGGAGGGATCTACAATGAGCAGTTCTTC. Protein sequence: CASSVGLAGGIYNEQFF.

The rearrangement joins TRBV6-6 to TRBJ1-1; 8 positions agree with TRBD1. The ends lost 7 bases at V and 2 bases at J; junction bases unmatched: 6. CDR3 size: 14 residues. Germline V lookup: CDR1 MNHNY, CDR2 SVGAGI (reference sequence). The CDR3 reads CASTATGVNTEAFF. CDR3 sequence (DNA): TGTGCCAGCACCGCGACAGGGGTTAACACTGAAGCTTTCTTT.

The J gene is TRBJ2-7, the V gene TRBV27; TRBD1 is a possible D gene (5 bases). Germline loops: CDR1 MNHEY, CDR2 SMNVEV (reference sequence). The CDR3 runs 14 residues. V gave up 2 bases and J gave up 3 bases, with 11 bases separating them. CDR3 DNA: TGTGCCAGCAGTTTAGGGGCAGGCTTCTACGAGCAGTACTTC. Residues: CASSLGAGFYEQYF.

V gene TRBV11-2 combines with J gene TRBJ2-1; 11 positions match TRBD2. Germline lookup yields CDR1 SGHAT and CDR2 FQNNGV. CDR3 length: 16 amino acids. Trimming took 5 bases from V and 6 from J; bases not matched to a gene: 9. Here the CDR3 reads CASSRRGLAVVNEQFF. CDR3 DNA sequence: TGTGCCAGCAGCCGCCGGGGACTAGCGGTGGTCAATGAGCAGTTCTTC.

The chain carries TRBV19 and TRBJ2-6, with 8 bases matching TRBD1. Per the germline V gene, CDR1 is LNHDA and CDR2 is SQIVND (reference sequence). V shed 8 bases and J 1 base; nucleotides not matched to a gene: 10. This CDR3 region has 17 residues. Here the CDR3 reads CASRRTGLGSGANVLTF. In nucleotides, the CDR3 is TGTGCCAGTCGTCGGACAGGGTTGGGGTCTGGGGCCAACGTCCTGACTTTC. Filled out from reference TRBV19 and TRBJ2-6, the complete variable domain reads DGGITQSPKYLFRKEGQNVTLSCEQNLNHDAMYWYRQDPGQGLRLIYYSQIVNDFQKGDIAEGYSVSREKKESFPLTVTSAQKNPTAFYLCASRRTGLGSGANVLTFGAGSRLTVL.

V and J are TRBV25-1 and TRBJ2-5; 8 bases match TRBD2. The CDR3 is 15 residues long. Trimming cost V 3 bases and J 0 bases; bases outside gene matches: 3. Germline CDR1 is MGHDK and CDR2 is SYGVNS. The CDR3 sequence: CASSEASGYQETQYF. In DNA, the CDR3 is TGTGCCAGCAGTGAGGCTAGCGGGTACCAAGAGACCCAGTACTTC. The full variable domain, with the rest looked up from reference TRBV25-1 and TRBJ2-5, is EADIYQTPRYLVIGTGKKITLECSQTMGHDKMYWYQQDPGMELHLIHYSYGVNSTEKGDLSSESTVSRIRTEHFPLTLESARPSHTSQYLCASSEASGYQETQYFGPGTRLLVL.

The chain links TRBV20-1 to TRBJ2-1, with 8 bases that match TRBD2. The germline V gene has CDR1 DFQATT and CDR2 SNEGSKA (reference sequence). The CDR3 has 12 amino acids. V dropped 3 bases and J dropped 15; count of bases not matched to a gene: 10. CDR3 DNA: TGCAGTGCTAGTGGATTAGCGGGGCGTGCGTTCTTC. It codes for CSASGLAGRAFF.

The V call is TRBV3-1 (or the pseudogene TRBV3-2), the J call TRBJ2-7, with 7 bases fitting TRBD2. There are 14 residues in the CDR3. V gave up 7 bases and J gave up 6 bases; unmatched junction bases: 12. The germline gives CDR1 LGHDT, CDR2 YNNKEL (reference sequence). This CDR3 is CASTPRLARGEQYF. The CDR3 region has the DNA TGTGCCAGCACCCCAAGACTAGCAAGAGGCGAGCAGTACTTC.

The V and J genes are TRBV7-2 and TRBJ2-7; TRBD2 aligns across 7 bases. J lost 5 bases, V lost 4 bases, and 11 bases had no gene match. The germline gives CDR1 SGHTA, CDR2 FQGNSA. This CDR3 region has 15 residues. CDR3: CASSSGLPNIHEQYF. The CDR3 nucleotides are TGTGCCAGCAGCTCGGGACTACCCAATATCCACGAGCAGTACTTC. The variable domain in full, completed from reference TRBV7-2 and TRBJ2-7, reads GAGVSQSPSNKVTEKGKDVELRCDPISGHTALYWYRQSLGQGLEFLIYFQGNSAPDKSGLPSDRFSAERTGGSVSTLTIQRTQQEDSAVYLCASSSGLPNIHEQYFGPGTRLTVT.

This chain uses TRBV9 with TRBJ1-1, with D unclear. The length of the CDR3 is 12 residues. Germline lookup yields CDR1 SGDLS and CDR2 YYNGEE. V gave up 3 bases and J gave up 7 bases, with 10 bases separating them. CDR3 DNA sequence: TGTGCCAGCAGCGACAAAACAATTGAAGCTTTCTTT. This sequence encodes CASSDKTIEAFF.

This CDR3 is CAISDRGTYNNYGYTF. The CDR3 DNA reads TGTGCCATCAGTGACAGGGGAACTTACAATAACTATGGCTACACCTTC. The chain has TRBV10-3 and TRBJ1-2; a weak D match, TRBD1 (6 bases). This CDR3 has 16 residues. V dropped 3 bases and J dropped 1 base, with 15 bases sitting between them. Germline CDR1 reads ENHRY; CDR2 reads SYGVKD.

This clone has a single count. V is TRBV5-8 and J is TRBJ1-5; D possibly corresponds to TRBD1 (5 bases). Germline CDR1 and CDR2: SGHTS and YDEGEE. This CDR3 comprises 15 residues. V was pared by 4 bases and J by 5 bases, with 16 bases between. The chain's CDR3 is CASSLTRQFYQPQHF. In DNA form, the CDR3 reads TGTGCCAGCAGCCTTACTCGACAGTTCTATCAGCCCCAGCATTTT. The full variable domain, completed using reference TRBV5-8 and TRBJ1-5, is EAGVTQSPTHLIKTRGQQATLRCSPISGHTSVYWYQQALGLGLQFLLWYDEGEERNRGNFPPRFSGRQFPNYSSELNVNALELEDSALYLCASSLTRQFYQPQHFGDGTRLSIL.

The rearrangement uses TRBV2 and TRBJ2-1, with D perhaps TRBD1 (5 bases). The length of the CDR3 is 13 residues. CDR1 SNHLY and CDR2 FYNNEI come from the germline V gene. The V gene lost 6 bases and the J gene lost 6 bases, with 12 bases spanning the gap. This CDR3 reads CASSRDYSNEQFF. The CDR3 DNA reads as TGTGCCAGCAGCAGGGATTATTCCAATGAGCAGTTCTTC. Full variable domain (remainder filled in from reference TRBV2 and TRBJ2-1): EPEVTQTPSHQVTQMGQEVILRCVPISNHLYFYWYRQILGQKVEFLVSFYNNEISEKSEIFDDQFSVERPDGSNFTLKIRSTKLEDSAMYFCASSRDYSNEQFFGPGTRLTVL.

The V call is TRBV7-6, the J call TRBJ1-3; tentatively, D is TRBD1 (6 bases). CDR3 size: 15 residues. Germline CDR1 SGHVS, CDR2 FNYEAQ. Trimming took off 1 base at V and 2 bases at J, with 9 bases between the two ends. CDR3 nucleotides: TGTGCCAGCAGCTTAGGGACAGTAACTGGAAACACCATATATTTT. As protein: CASSLGTVTGNTIYF.

V is TRBV25-1 and J is TRBJ2-5; 9 bases match TRBD1. The CDR3 is 14 amino acids. The germline V gene encodes CDR1 MGHDK and CDR2 SYGVNS. Trimming removed 6 bases from V and 5 bases from J; junction bases left unmatched: 7. CDR3 in amino acids: CASSEDRGQETQYF. The CDR3 DNA reads TGTGCCAGCAGCGAGGACAGGGGTCAGGAGACCCAGTACTTC.

The chain recombines TRBV11-2 with TRBJ2-3, with 13 positions matching TRBD2. The CDR3 is made up of 18 amino acids. Per the germline V gene, CDR1 is SGHAT and CDR2 is FQNNGV. Losses at the gene ends were 5 bases for V and 6 bases for J; bases not matched to a gene: 14. The CDR3 nucleotides are TGTGCCAGCAGCAGAGGGAAAGGACTAGCGGGAGATGCGGATACGCAGTATTTT. It specifies CASSRGKGLAGDADTQYF.

The chain is built from TRBV19 and TRBJ2-5; 14 nucleotides agree with TRBD2. This CDR3 is built from 15 residues. Germline V gives CDR1 LNHDA, CDR2 SQIVND (reference sequence). The V gene end was trimmed by 4 bases and the J gene end by 5 bases; junction bases not matched to a gene: 3. The CDR3 DNA reads as TGTGCCAGTAGTAGGACTAGCGGGAGGTATGAGACCCAGTACTTC. Encoded protein: CASSRTSGRYETQYF.